This T cell receptor beta chain was recovered during a study of blood T cell repertoires in COVID-19. The CDR3 consists of 15 residues. V trimming: 2 bases; J trimming: 5 bases; junction bases outside the gene matches: 8. Looked up from germline, CDR1 is LGHDT and CDR2 is YNNKEL (reference sequence). Original data processing: Researchers report that nucleated cell counts were estimated from reference gene primer amplification. Sequenced by immunoSEQ multiplex PCR; TCRdb stores in-frame clones only, minus some. The V and J calls and clone size come from that table; D and trimming were worked out from the DNA. This sample has 190,000 or so clones, with around 87% found just once.

The sequenced material came from peripheral blood. The chain employs TRBV3-1 (or the pseudogene TRBV3-2) and TRBJ2-5; 7 positions agree with TRBD1. The TCR originated in a man in his sixties who had recovered from COVID-19. CDR3 region: CASSQRAARGETQYF. In DNA, the CDR3 is TGTGCCAGCAGCCAAAGAGCGGCCAGGGGGGAGACCCAGTACTTC.